Listed below are T cell receptor beta chains from one sample, sequenced in a study of T cell responses to AZD1222 COVID-19 vaccine. Data came from immunoSEQ multiplex PCR; TCRdb stores just in-frame clones and leaves some out. Counted here are approximately 180,000 clones, about 87% occurring once; the ten biggest clones make up 5% to 7%. The sample consisted of peripheral blood, taken on day 0 of AZD1222 vaccination. These receptors all stem from an adult in good health. CDR3s include the opening cysteine and the closing phenylalanine or tryptophan. A D gene is named only where the DNA matches it firmly. Expanded clones get a size class; other rows say once, few or many, or leave the size out.

v_gene: TRBV5-1
d_gene: TRBD1
j_gene: TRBJ1-1
len: 14
abundance: -
CDR3aa: CASSSGTEGTEAFF
CDR3nt: TGCGCCAGCAGCTCCGGGACAGAGGGGACTGAAGCTTTCTTT

v_gene: TRBV2
d_gene: -
j_gene: TRBJ2-5
len: 15
abundance: -
CDR3aa: CASIIGGGPGETQYF
CDR3nt: TGTGCCAGCATTATAGGGGGGGGCCCCGGGGAGACCCAGTACTTC

v_gene: TRBV30
d_gene: -
j_gene: TRBJ2-7
len: 15
abundance: -
CDR3aa: CAWSANRRRSYEQYF
CDR3nt: TGTGCCTGGAGTGCAAACAGACGACGATCCTACGAGCAGTACTTC

v_gene: TRBV5-4
d_gene: -
j_gene: TRBJ2-2
len: 15
abundance: -
CDR3aa: CASSPGTANTGELFF
CDR3nt: TGTGCCAGCAGCCCCGGGACTGCGAACACCGGGGAGCTGTTTTTT

v_gene: TRBV21-1
d_gene: -
j_gene: TRBJ2-7
len: 14
abundance: -
CDR3aa: CASSKRGQIYEQYF
CDR3nt: TGTGCCAGCAGCAAGCGGGGACAGATTTACGAGCAGTACTTC

v_gene: TRBV24-1
d_gene: -
j_gene: TRBJ1-2
len: 15
abundance: few
CDR3aa: CATSDSTAWTDGYTF
CDR3nt: TGTGCCACCAGTGATTCTACCGCTTGGACGGATGGCTACACCTTC

v_gene: TRBV7-2
d_gene: -
j_gene: TRBJ2-5
len: 14
abundance: once
CDR3aa: CASSPRTTPETQYF
CDR3nt: TGTGCCAGCAGCCCTAGGACTACCCCAGAGACCCAGTACTTC

v_gene: TRBV6-5
d_gene: TRBD1
j_gene: TRBJ2-7
len: 14
abundance: -
CDR3aa: CASTKGQNPYEQYF
CDR3nt: TGTGCCAGCACGAAGGGACAGAACCCCTACGAGCAGTACTTC

v_gene: TRBV6-5
d_gene: -
j_gene: TRBJ2-3
len: 13
abundance: -
CDR3aa: CASSSSGTDTQYF
CDR3nt: -

v_gene: TRBV5-5
d_gene: -
j_gene: TRBJ2-2
len: 15
abundance: -
CDR3aa: CASSLVTADTGELFF
CDR3nt: TGTGCCAGCAGCTTGGTTACGGCGGACACCGGGGAGCTGTTTTTT

v_gene: TRBV7-4
d_gene: -
j_gene: TRBJ1-3
len: 14
abundance: -
CDR3aa: CASSLRDRRNTIYF
CDR3nt: TGTGCCAGCAGCCTACGGGACCGCCGGAACACCATATATTTT

v_gene: TRBV19
d_gene: TRBD1
j_gene: TRBJ1-1
len: 13
abundance: -
CDR3aa: CASTGQGKTEAFF
CDR3nt: TGTGCCAGTACGGGACAGGGGAAAACTGAAGCTTTCTTT

v_gene: TRBV5-1
d_gene: -
j_gene: TRBJ2-5
len: 15
abundance: -
CDR3aa: CASSPDLNRQETQYF
CDR3nt: TGCGCCAGCAGCCCTGACCTAAACCGTCAAGAGACCCAGTACTTC

v_gene: TRBV5-5
d_gene: -
j_gene: TRBJ2-7
len: 13
abundance: -
CDR3aa: CASSSYGAYEQYF
CDR3nt: TGTGCCAGCAGCTCCTACGGGGCCTACGAGCAGTACTTC

v_gene: TRBV5-4
d_gene: TRBD1
j_gene: TRBJ2-4
len: 16
abundance: -
CDR3aa: CASSLGQGAPKNIQYF
CDR3nt: TGTGCCAGCAGCTTGGGGCAGGGGGCTCCCAAAAACATTCAGTACTTC

v_gene: TRBV2
d_gene: -
j_gene: TRBJ2-2
len: 16
abundance: -
CDR3aa: CASSQGRGGYTGELFF
CDR3nt: TGTGCCAGCAGTCAAGGTAGAGGGGGTTACACCGGGGAGCTGTTTTTT

v_gene: TRBV30
d_gene: TRBD1
j_gene: TRBJ2-1
len: 12
abundance: -
CDR3aa: CAWNGQGNEQFF
CDR3nt: TGTGCCTGGAATGGACAGGGCAATGAGCAGTTCTTC

v_gene: TRBV6-2/TRBV6-3
d_gene: -
j_gene: TRBJ1-5
len: 17
abundance: -
CDR3aa: CASSYLLSQMGNQPQHF
CDR3nt: TGTGCCAGCAGTTATTTGCTGTCACAGATGGGCAATCAGCCCCAGCATTTT

v_gene: TRBV19
d_gene: -
j_gene: TRBJ2-3
len: 16
abundance: -
CDR3aa: CASSLSGIVGADTQYF
CDR3nt: TGTGCCAGTAGTTTATCAGGGATTGTTGGCGCAGATACGCAGTATTTT

v_gene: TRBV11-2
d_gene: -
j_gene: TRBJ1-2
len: 12
abundance: -
CDR3aa: CASSSAWDGYTF
CDR3nt: TGTGCCAGCAGCTCAGCCTGGGACGGCTACACCTTC

v_gene: TRBV5-4
d_gene: -
j_gene: TRBJ1-2
len: 15
abundance: once
CDR3aa: CASSLAGVRNYGYTF
CDR3nt: TGTGCCAGCAGCTTGGCCGGAGTCAGAAACTATGGCTACACCTTC

v_gene: TRBV30
d_gene: TRBD1
j_gene: TRBJ1-5
len: 13
abundance: -
CDR3aa: CAWSTGGNQPQHF
CDR3nt: TGTGCCTGGAGTACAGGGGGCAATCAGCCCCAGCATTTT

v_gene: TRBV30
d_gene: -
j_gene: TRBJ2-4
len: 11
abundance: -
CDR3aa: CAWSTRDIQYF
CDR3nt: TGTGCCTGGAGTACCAGGGACATTCAGTACTTC

v_gene: TRBV2
d_gene: TRBD1
j_gene: TRBJ1-2
len: 14
abundance: -
CDR3aa: CASSEVGTVDGYTF
CDR3nt: TGTGCCAGCAGTGAAGTTGGGACAGTGGATGGCTACACCTTC

v_gene: TRBV6-5
d_gene: -
j_gene: TRBJ2-7
len: 16
abundance: -
CDR3aa: CASSYSIGQGSFEQYF
CDR3nt: TGTGCCAGCAGTTACTCAATCGGCCAGGGTAGTTTCGAGCAGTACTTC

v_gene: TRBV19
d_gene: -
j_gene: TRBJ2-7
len: 13
abundance: -
CDR3aa: CASSTGQTWEQYF
CDR3nt: TGTGCCAGTAGTACCGGACAAACCTGGGAGCAGTACTTC

v_gene: TRBV28
d_gene: -
j_gene: TRBJ1-2
len: 17
abundance: -
CDR3aa: CASSLTGRVGANYGYTF
CDR3nt: TGTGCCAGCAGTTTAACCGGCAGGGTAGGGGCTAACTATGGCTACACCTTC

v_gene: TRBV5-6
d_gene: -
j_gene: TRBJ1-2
len: 14
abundance: -
CDR3aa: CASSLVFRETGYTF
CDR3nt: TGTGCCAGCAGCTTGGTGTTTAGGGAAACTGGCTACACCTTC

v_gene: TRBV9
d_gene: -
j_gene: TRBJ1-2
len: 14
abundance: -
CDR3aa: CASSVVSGAGGYTF
CDR3nt: TGTGCCAGCAGCGTAGTGTCGGGGGCTGGTGGCTACACCTTC

v_gene: TRBV12-3/TRBV12-4
d_gene: TRBD2
j_gene: TRBJ2-1
len: 12
abundance: -
CDR3aa: CASSGLTGGLFF
CDR3nt: TGTGCCAGCAGTGGTCTAACGGGGGGGTTGTTCTTC

v_gene: TRBV16
d_gene: TRBD1
j_gene: TRBJ1-1
len: 15
abundance: -
CDR3aa: CASSRPDRAGTEAFF
CDR3nt: TGTGCCAGCAGCCGCCCCGACAGGGCGGGGACTGAAGCTTTCTTT

v_gene: TRBV9
d_gene: -
j_gene: TRBJ1-4
len: 15
abundance: -
CDR3aa: CASSVVGSANEKLFF
CDR3nt: TGTGCCAGCAGCGTAGTGGGGTCGGCTAATGAAAAACTGTTTTTT

v_gene: TRBV30
d_gene: -
j_gene: TRBJ1-2
len: 13
abundance: -
CDR3aa: CAWSATGADGYTF
CDR3nt: TGTGCCTGGAGTGCTACCGGGGCCGATGGCTACACCTTC

v_gene: TRBV11-2
d_gene: -
j_gene: TRBJ2-4
len: 16
abundance: few
CDR3aa: CASSLAAGVAKNIQYF
CDR3nt: TGTGCCAGCAGCTTAGCCGCAGGGGTGGCCAAAAACATTCAGTACTTC